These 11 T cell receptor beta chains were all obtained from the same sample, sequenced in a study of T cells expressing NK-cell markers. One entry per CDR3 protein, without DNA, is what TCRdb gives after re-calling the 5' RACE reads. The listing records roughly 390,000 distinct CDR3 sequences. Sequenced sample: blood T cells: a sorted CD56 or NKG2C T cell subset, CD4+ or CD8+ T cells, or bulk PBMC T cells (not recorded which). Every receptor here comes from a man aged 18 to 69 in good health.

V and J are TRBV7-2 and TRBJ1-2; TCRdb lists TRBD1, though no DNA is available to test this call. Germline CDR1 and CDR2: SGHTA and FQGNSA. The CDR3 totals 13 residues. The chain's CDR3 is CASSGDRVAGYTF.

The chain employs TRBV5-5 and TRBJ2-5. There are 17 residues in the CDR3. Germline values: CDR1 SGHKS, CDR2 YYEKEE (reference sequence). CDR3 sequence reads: CASSLAVRHQFQETQYF.

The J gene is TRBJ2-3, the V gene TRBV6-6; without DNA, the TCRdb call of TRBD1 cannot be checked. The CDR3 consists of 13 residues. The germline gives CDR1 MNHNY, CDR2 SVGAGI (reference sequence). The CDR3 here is CAHGGGSTDTQYF.

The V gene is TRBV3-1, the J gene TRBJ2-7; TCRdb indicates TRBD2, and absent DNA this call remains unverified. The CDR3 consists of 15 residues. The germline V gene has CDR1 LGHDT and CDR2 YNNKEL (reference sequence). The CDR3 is CASSQSGLAGGEQYF.

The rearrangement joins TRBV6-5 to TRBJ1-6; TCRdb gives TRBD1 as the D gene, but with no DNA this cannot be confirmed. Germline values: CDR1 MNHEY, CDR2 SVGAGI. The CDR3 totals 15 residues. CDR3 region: CASRRGTDYNSPLHF.

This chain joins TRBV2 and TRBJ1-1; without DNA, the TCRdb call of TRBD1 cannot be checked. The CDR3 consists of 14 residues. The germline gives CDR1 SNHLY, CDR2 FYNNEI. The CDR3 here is CASSASQGGTEAFF.

The CDR3 here is CASSQGLSQPQHF. The rearrangement links TRBV12-3 or TRBV12-4 to TRBJ1-5; the TCRdb call, TRBD1, lacks DNA for checking. The CDR3 runs to 13 residues.

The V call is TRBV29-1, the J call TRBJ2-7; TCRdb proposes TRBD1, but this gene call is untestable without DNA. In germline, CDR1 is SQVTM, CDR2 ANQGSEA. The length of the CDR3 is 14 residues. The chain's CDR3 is CSGSTGEGSYEQYF.

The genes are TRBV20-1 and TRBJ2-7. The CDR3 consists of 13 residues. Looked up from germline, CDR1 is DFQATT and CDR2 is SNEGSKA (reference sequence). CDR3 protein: CSARVPANYEQYF.

The CDR3 spells CASSLGLAGRAGTDTQYF. The chain has TRBV11-2 and TRBJ2-3; without DNA, the TCRdb call of TRBD2 cannot be checked. Germline values: CDR1 SGHAT, CDR2 FQNNGV. This CDR3 comprises 18 residues. The variable domain in full, with the rest retrieved from reference TRBV11-2 and TRBJ2-3, is EAGVAQSPRYKIIEKRQSVAFWCNPISGHATLYWYQQILGQGPKLLIQFQNNGVVDDSQLPKDRFSAERLKGVDSTLKIQPAKLEDSAVYLCASSLGLAGRAGTDTQYFGPGTRLTVL.

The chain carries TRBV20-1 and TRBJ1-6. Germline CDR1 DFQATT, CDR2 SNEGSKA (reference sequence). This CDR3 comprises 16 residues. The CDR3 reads CSARGKRAFHNSPLHF.